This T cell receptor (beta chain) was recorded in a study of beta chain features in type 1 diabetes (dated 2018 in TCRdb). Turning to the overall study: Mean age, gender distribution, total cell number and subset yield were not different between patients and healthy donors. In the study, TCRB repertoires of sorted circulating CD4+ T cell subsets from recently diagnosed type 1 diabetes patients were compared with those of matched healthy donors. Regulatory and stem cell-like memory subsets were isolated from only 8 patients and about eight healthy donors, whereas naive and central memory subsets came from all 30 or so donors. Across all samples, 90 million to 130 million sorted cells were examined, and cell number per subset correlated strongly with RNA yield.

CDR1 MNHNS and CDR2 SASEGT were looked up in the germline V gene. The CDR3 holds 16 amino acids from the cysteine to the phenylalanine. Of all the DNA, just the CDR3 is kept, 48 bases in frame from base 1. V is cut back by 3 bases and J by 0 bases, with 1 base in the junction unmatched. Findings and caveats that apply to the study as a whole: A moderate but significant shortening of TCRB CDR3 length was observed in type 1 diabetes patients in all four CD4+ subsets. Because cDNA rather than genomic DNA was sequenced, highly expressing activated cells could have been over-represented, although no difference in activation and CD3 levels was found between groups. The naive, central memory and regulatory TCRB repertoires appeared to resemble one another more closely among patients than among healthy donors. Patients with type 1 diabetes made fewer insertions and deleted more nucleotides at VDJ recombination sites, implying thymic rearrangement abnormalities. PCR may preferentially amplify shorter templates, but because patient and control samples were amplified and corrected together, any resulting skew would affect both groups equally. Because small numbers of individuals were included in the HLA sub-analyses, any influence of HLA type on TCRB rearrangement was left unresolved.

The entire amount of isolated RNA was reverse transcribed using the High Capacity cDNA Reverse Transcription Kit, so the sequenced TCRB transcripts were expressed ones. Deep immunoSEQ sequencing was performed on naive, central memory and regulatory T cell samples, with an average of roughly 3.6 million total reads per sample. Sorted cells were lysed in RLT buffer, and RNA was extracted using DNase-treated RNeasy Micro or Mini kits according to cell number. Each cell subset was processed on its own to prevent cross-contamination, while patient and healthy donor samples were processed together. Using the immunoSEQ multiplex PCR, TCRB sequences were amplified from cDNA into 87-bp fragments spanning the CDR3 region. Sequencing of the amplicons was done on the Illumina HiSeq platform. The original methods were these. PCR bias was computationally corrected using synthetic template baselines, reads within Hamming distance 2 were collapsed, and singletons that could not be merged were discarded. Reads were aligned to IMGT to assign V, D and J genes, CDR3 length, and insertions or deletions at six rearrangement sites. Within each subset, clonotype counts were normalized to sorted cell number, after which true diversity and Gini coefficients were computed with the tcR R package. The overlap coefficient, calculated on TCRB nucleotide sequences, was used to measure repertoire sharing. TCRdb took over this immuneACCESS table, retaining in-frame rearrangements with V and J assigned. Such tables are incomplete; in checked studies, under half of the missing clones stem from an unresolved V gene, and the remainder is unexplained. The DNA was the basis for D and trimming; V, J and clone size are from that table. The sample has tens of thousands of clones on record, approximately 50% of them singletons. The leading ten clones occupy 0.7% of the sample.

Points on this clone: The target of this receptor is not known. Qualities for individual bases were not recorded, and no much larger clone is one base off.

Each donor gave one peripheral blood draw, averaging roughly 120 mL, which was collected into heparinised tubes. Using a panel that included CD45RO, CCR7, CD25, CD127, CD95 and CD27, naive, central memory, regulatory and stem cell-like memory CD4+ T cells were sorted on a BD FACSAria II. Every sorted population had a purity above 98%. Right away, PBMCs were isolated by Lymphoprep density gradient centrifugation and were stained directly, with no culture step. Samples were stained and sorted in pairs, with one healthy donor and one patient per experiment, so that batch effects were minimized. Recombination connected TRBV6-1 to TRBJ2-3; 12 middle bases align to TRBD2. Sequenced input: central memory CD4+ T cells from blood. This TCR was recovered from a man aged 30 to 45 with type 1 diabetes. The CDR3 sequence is CASSDGLAGSTDTQYF. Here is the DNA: TGTGCCAGCAGTGATGGACTAGCGGGGAGCACAGATACGCAGTATTTT.